Following are 19 T cell receptor beta chains from one sample sequenced in a study of cytomegalovirus exposure and HLA in healthy donors. Researchers ran the PCR with 60 Vbeta and 13 Jbeta primers. Some clones are missing from TCRdb's copy, which holds only in-frame ones; the method was immunoSEQ multiplex PCR. In all, the sample yields 60,000 to 80,000 clones. Sequencing was performed on PBMCs. All receptors come from a middle-aged man in good health and CMV-seronegative.

This chain joins TRBV19 and TRBJ2-2, with 13 bases matching TRBD2. CDR3 size: 16 residues. Germline lookup yields CDR1 LNHDA and CDR2 SQIVND (reference sequence). Unmatched junction bases numbered 4, after V lost 4 bases and J lost 5 bases. CDR3 in DNA: TGTGCCAGTAGTAGACTAGCGGGAGGAAAGACCGGGGAGCTGTTTTTT. Amino acid sequence: CASSRLAGGKTGELFF.

The chain couples TRBV7-9 to TRBJ1-4; 11 nucleotides agree with TRBD1. This CDR3 region has 18 residues. Germline CDR1 SEHNR, CDR2 FQNEAQ (reference sequence). Unmatched junction bases numbered 10, after V lost 4 bases and J lost 3 bases. CDR3: CASSSVPGQGGPNEKLFF. CDR3 bases: TGTGCCAGCAGCTCAGTACCGGGACAGGGGGGTCCTAATGAAAAACTGTTTTTT. Drawing the rest from reference TRBV7-9 and TRBJ1-4, the complete variable domain is DTGVSQNPRHKITKRGQNVTFRCDPISEHNRLYWYRQTLGQGPEFLTYFQNEAQLEKSRLLSDRFSAERPKGSFSTLEIQRTEQGDSAMYLCASSSVPGQGGPNEKLFFGSGTQLSVL.

The V and J genes are TRBV28 and TRBJ1-5; no clear D gene. The CDR3 length is 15 residues. V was shortened by 6 bases and J by 4 bases, with 16 bases between the two germline ends. The germline V gene encodes CDR1 MDHEN and CDR2 SYDVKM. The CDR3 DNA sequence: TGTGCCAGCAGCCCCTCGGGATCTTCGAATCAGCCCCAGCATTTT. Encoded protein: CASSPSGSSNQPQHF. Complete variable domain (other parts from reference TRBV28 and TRBJ1-5): DVKVTQSSRYLVKRTGEKVFLECVQDMDHENMFWYRQDPGLGLRLIYFSYDVKMKEKGDIPEGYSVSREKKERFSLILESASTNQTSMYLCASSPSGSSNQPQHFGDGTRLSIL.

Note on this clone: One end of the junction fails to match germline, which may point to a read error. In nucleotides, the CDR3 is TGTGCCAGCAACTTGCGGGGAGGGGACTCAGATACGCAGTATTTT. This codes for CASNLRGGDSDTQYF. The V gene is TRBV5-5, the J gene TRBJ2-3; TRBD2 agrees at 7 bases. The CDR3 length is 15 residues. Germline CDR1 reads SGHKS; CDR2 reads YYEKEE (reference sequence).

The chain links TRBV4-3 to TRBJ1-5, with D uncertain. V lost 0 bases and J 2 bases, leaving 11 bases between the germline ends. This CDR3 is built from 16 residues. CDR1 and CDR2 from the germline V gene are LGHNA and YSLEER. CDR3 region: CASSQDPGMGNQPQHF. In DNA form, the CDR3 reads TGCGCCAGCAGCCAAGATCCGGGTATGGGCAATCAGCCCCAGCATTTT.

The gene calls are TRBV19 and TRBJ2-1; D is ambiguous. CDR1 LNHDA and CDR2 SQIVND come from the germline V gene (reference sequence). V was pared by 9 bases and J by 4 bases, with 7 bases between. The CDR3 contains 11 residues. For the CDR3, the DNA is TGTGCCAGCTCAGTTTACAATGAGCAGTTCTTC. Translating gives CASSVYNEQFF.

On this clone itself: The germline gene is not matched at one end of the junction; a read error may be the cause. V usage is TRBV7-9 and J usage is TRBJ2-7; tentative D call: TRBD2 (5 bases). Germline CDR1 SEHNR, CDR2 FQNEAQ (reference sequence). CDR3 length: 16 residues. This CDR3 is CASTILEGVVINEQCF. The CDR3 bases are TGTGCCAGCACCATCTTAGAGGGAGTGGTGATTAACGAGCAGTGCTTC.

V and J are TRBV7-9 and TRBJ2-7, with 10 bases that match TRBD2. This CDR3 is 19 amino acids long. Looked up from germline, CDR1 is SEHNR and CDR2 is FQNEAQ (reference sequence). Trimming removed 5 bases from V and 0 bases from J; junction bases left unmatched: 16. CDR3 nucleotide sequence: TGTGCCAGCAGCCAAACAAAAATCCTAGCGGGAGCGAACTCCTACGAGCAGTACTTC. It is translated as CASSQTKILAGANSYEQYF.

The chain is built from TRBV6-5 and TRBJ1-1; TRBD1 aligns across 8 bases. There are 13 residues in the CDR3. The germline gives CDR1 MNHEY, CDR2 SVGAGI. V lost 6 bases to trimming and J lost 5 bases; unmatched junction nucleotides: 5. CDR3 DNA sequence: TGTGCCAGCAGAAAAACAGGGGGGACTGAAGCTTTCTTT. This gives the protein CASRKTGGTEAFF.

The chain joins TRBV5-1 to TRBJ1-5; a weak D match, TRBD1 (6 bases). Germline V lookup: CDR1 SGHRS, CDR2 YFSETQ. The germline V and J ends were trimmed by 2 bases and 3 bases, with 12 bases remaining between them. This CDR3 is 15 amino acids long. CDR3 amino acids: CASSLSGDNNQPQHF. The CDR3 DNA follows: TGCGCCAGCAGCTTATCAGGGGACAACAATCAGCCCCAGCATTTT.

This chain links TRBV15 with TRBJ2-1, with 11 bases matching TRBD2. Germline V gene sequence: CDR1 LNHNV, CDR2 YYDKDF (reference sequence). CDR3 length equals 18 residues. Trimming cost V 0 bases and J 0 bases; bases outside gene matches: 4. CDR3 sequence (DNA): TGTGCCACCAGCAGAGATCAGCTAGCGGGGGGCTCCTACAATGAGCAGTTCTTC. Its translation is CATSRDQLAGGSYNEQFF.

The chain couples TRBV5-1 to TRBJ2-7; a possible D gene is TRBD2 (6 bases). CDR1 is SGHRS and CDR2 is YFSETQ in the germline V gene. The CDR3 loop spans 16 amino acids. The germline V and J ends were trimmed by 0 bases and 1 base, with 14 bases remaining between them. CDR3 in amino acids: CASSLDSGVRSYEQYF. CDR3 nucleotides: TGCGCCAGCAGCTTGGATTCGGGGGTGCGGTCCTACGAGCAGTACTTC.

The rearrangement uses TRBV7-6 and TRBJ1-5; D is perhaps TRBD1 (6 bases). The CDR3 extends over 16 amino acids. Germline V lookup: CDR1 SGHVS, CDR2 FNYEAQ. V was pared by 2 bases and J by 5 bases, with 16 bases between. The chain's CDR3 is CASSLYGRDTYQPQHF. The DNA for the CDR3 is TGTGCCAGCAGCTTATACGGACGGGACACTTATCAGCCCCAGCATTTT.

The chain joins TRBV7-2 to TRBJ2-7; TRBD1 is a possible D gene (6 bases). The ends were cut back, 5 bases at V and 2 bases at J, with 16 bases in the middle. The CDR3 extends over 15 amino acids. Germline assignment: CDR1 SGHTA and CDR2 FQGNSA. The CDR3 nucleotides read TGTGCCAGCAGCCCCAGGGGTCAGACCGCCTACGAGCAGTACTTC. Its translation is CASSPRGQTAYEQYF.

The J gene is TRBJ2-1, the V gene TRBV2; TRBD1 might be the D (6 bases). Germline V gives CDR1 SNHLY, CDR2 FYNNEI. The CDR3 contains 15 residues. V lost 5 bases, J lost 4 bases, and 15 bases lay in between. The CDR3 nucleotides read TGTGCCAGCAGTTCTATCGGGACACTATACAATGAGCAGTTCTTC. Translation: CASSSIGTLYNEQFF.

CDR3: CASSLETSGVIREQYF. CDR3 DNA: TGTGCCAGCAGCTTAGAGACTAGCGGGGTTATTCGGGAGCAGTACTTC. J is TRBJ2-7 and V is TRBV7-2; 11 bases are a match to TRBD2. Germline lookup yields CDR1 SGHTA and CDR2 FQGNSA. The CDR3 totals 16 residues. J gave up 7 bases and V 1 base, and 9 bases lay outside the gene matches.

Details on this clone: The junction departs from the called germline gene at one end, perhaps through a read error. This chain links TRBV20-1 with TRBJ2-3; D might be TRBD1 (5 bases). CDR3 length: 11 amino acids. Germline assignment: CDR1 DFQATT and CDR2 SNEGSKA (reference sequence). The CDR3 reads CSAINRRGSSF. The CDR3 DNA reads as TGCAGTGCCATTAATAGAAGGGGATCTTCCTTT.

The V and J genes are TRBV18 and TRBJ2-3; 10 nucleotides align to TRBD1. The CDR3 is 15 residues long. Per the germline V gene, CDR1 is KGHSH and CDR2 is LQKENI. V was clipped by 4 bases and J by 2 bases; unmatched bases: 3. The CDR3 bases are TGTGCCAGCTCACGACGACAGGGGGCCACAGATACGCAGTATTTT. It codes for CASSRRQGATDTQYF.

The rearrangement links TRBV29-1 to TRBJ1-4; D unclear. CDR1 and CDR2 from the germline V gene are SQVTM and ANQGSEA. V lost 6 bases to trimming and J lost 4 bases, with 12 bases between them. The CDR3 extends over 13 amino acids. For the CDR3, the DNA is TGCAGCGTGGAGACCCCGGGTAATGAAAAACTGTTTTTT. This codes for CSVETPGNEKLFF.